The T cell receptor beta chain described here comes from a study of blood T cells in healthy people across ages. Germline assignment: CDR1 SGHRS and CDR2 YFSETQ. Trimming took 4 bases from V and 6 from J; bases not matched to a gene: 8. The CDR3 length is 15 residues. In its sample, this clonotype was seen a few times. Then a second PCR, running about 7 to 11 cycles, was carried out with a sample-barcoded 5' primer and a J-beta primer mix. TCRdb reprocessed the 5' RACE reads via MiXCR and lists one record per CDR3 protein. This table has roughly 1.9 million distinct CDR3 sequences, about two fifths appearing once.

The V call is TRBV5-1, the J call TRBJ1-2; 11 nucleotides agree with TRBD1. The receptor's source is a human donor in good health. The sequenced material came from blood. CDR3: CASSPGTGGRNGYTF. As DNA, the CDR3 is TGCGCCAGCAGCCCAGGGACAGGGGGTAGGAATGGCTACACCTTC.